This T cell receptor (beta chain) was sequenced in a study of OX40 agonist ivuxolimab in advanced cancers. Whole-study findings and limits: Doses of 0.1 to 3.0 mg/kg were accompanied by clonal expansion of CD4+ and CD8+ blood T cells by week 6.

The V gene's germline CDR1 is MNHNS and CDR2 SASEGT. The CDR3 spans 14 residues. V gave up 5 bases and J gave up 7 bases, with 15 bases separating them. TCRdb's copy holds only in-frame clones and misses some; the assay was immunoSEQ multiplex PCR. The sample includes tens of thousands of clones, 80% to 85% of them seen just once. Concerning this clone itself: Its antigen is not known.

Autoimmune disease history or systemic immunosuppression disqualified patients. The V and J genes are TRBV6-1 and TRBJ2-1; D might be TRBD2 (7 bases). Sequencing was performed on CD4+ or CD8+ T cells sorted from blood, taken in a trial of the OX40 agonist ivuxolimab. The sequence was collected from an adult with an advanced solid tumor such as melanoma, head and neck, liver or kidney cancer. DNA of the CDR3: TGTGCCAGCAGTTGGGCAGGGGAGGGAAATGAGCAGTTCTTC. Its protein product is CASSWAGEGNEQFF.